This T cell receptor beta chain was captured by sequencing in a study of T cell responses to AZD1222 COVID-19 vaccine. General study results and limits: Nearly half of spike-specific TCRs reportedly target unmutated variant regions. Donors were largely white British and mainly female; clonal diversity was possibly underestimated.

Points on this clone: What it binds is unknown. Other DNA sequences in this sample translate to the same CDR3.

The V and J ends lost 2 bases and 0 bases respectively, with 9 bases between them. The CDR3 runs to 15 residues. Germline CDR1 reads MNHEY; CDR2 reads SVGEGT. Both about-4-week and about-12-week second-dose recipients were combined. Using immunoSEQ multiplex PCR, the repertoire was profiled, and TCRdb retains in-frame clones only, with some absent. The sample carries about 140,000 clones, roughly nine tenths recorded once. The TCR comes from an adult who received the AZD1222 COVID-19 vaccine. Sequencing was performed on peripheral blood, taken 28 days after the second AZD1222 dose. The chain couples TRBV6-2 or TRBV6-3 to TRBJ2-3; possible D gene TRBD1, 5 bases. The CDR3 protein is CASSYRDRSTDTQYF. The CDR3 DNA follows: TGTGCCAGCAGTTACCGAGACAGAAGCACAGATACGCAGTATTTT.